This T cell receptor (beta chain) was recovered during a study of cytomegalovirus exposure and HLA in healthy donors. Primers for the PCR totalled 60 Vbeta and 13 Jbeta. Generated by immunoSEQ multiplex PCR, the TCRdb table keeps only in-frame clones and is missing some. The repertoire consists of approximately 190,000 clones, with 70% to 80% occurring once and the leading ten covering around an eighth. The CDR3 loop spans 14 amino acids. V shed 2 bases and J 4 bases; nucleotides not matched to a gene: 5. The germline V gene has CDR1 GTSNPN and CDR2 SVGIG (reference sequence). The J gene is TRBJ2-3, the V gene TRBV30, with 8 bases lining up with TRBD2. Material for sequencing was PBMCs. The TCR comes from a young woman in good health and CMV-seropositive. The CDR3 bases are TGTGCCTGGAGTTTCTCGGGGGGGTCAGATACGCAGTATTTT. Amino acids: CAWSFSGGSDTQYF.